The 25 T cell receptor beta chains reported below all come from one sample, sequenced in a study of cytomegalovirus exposure and HLA in healthy donors. Primers for the PCR totalled 60 Vbeta and 13 Jbeta. Method: immunoSEQ multiplex PCR; TCRdb's copy keeps in-frame clones and lacks some. The sample comprises roughly 93,000 clones, 75% to 85% of which are singletons, and approximately 10% rests with the top ten. The material sequenced was PBMCs. The source of these receptors is a man aged 18 to 30 in good health and CMV-seropositive.

About this clone itself: At one end the junction does not follow the germline gene, possibly because of a read error. The rearrangement links TRBV27 to TRBJ1-6; D might be TRBD1 (6 bases). The CDR3 totals 15 residues. Germline CDR1 and CDR2: MNHEY and SMNVEV (reference sequence). CDR3 nucleotides: TGTGCCAGCAGCCCCAAACAGGGTATGGTGTCACCCCCCCACTTT. Protein: CASSPKQGMVSPPHF.

A single count supports this clone. This chain links TRBV28 with TRBJ2-7; D is possibly TRBD2 (5 bases). Germline loops: CDR1 MDHEN, CDR2 SYDVKM. CDR3 length: 10 amino acids. The V gene lost 7 bases and the J gene lost 6 bases, with 7 bases spanning the gap. The CDR3: CASTGVEQYF. DNA for the CDR3: TGTGCCAGCACCGGGGTCGAGCAGTACTTC.

V gene TRBV27 combines with J gene TRBJ1-6; 10 bases match TRBD1. The CDR3 consists of 17 residues. CDR1 is MNHEY, CDR2 SMNVEV, per germline (reference sequence). Germline trimming cut 4 bases from V and 4 bases from J; bases unmatched to any gene: 7. The CDR3 spells CASSSPRTGGYNSPLHF. The CDR3 DNA follows: TGTGCCAGCAGTTCCCCGCGGACAGGGGGATATAATTCACCCCTCCACTTT.

The rearrangement links TRBV12-5 to TRBJ2-2; 11 bases line up with TRBD2. V lost 2 bases, J lost 3 bases, and 8 bases stayed unmatched. This CDR3 is built from 18 residues. Germline V gene sequence: CDR1 LGHNT, CDR2 FRNRAP. The CDR3 bases are TGTGCTAGTGGTTTGCCACATAGCGGGGGGGCCTACACCGGGGAGCTGTTTTTT. It yields the protein CASGLPHSGGAYTGELFF.

This chain links TRBV5-6 with TRBJ2-1; D might be TRBD2 (6 bases). The CDR3 runs 11 residues. V was shortened by 7 bases and J by 6 bases, with 8 bases between the two germline ends. Per germline, CDR1 SGHDT and CDR2 YYEEEE. For the CDR3, the DNA is TGTGCCAGCGCGGGATCCAATGAGCAGTTCTTC. This codes for CASAGSNEQFF.

This chain uses TRBV9 with TRBJ2-5; TRBD2 might be the D (5 bases). The germline V gene encodes CDR1 SGDLS and CDR2 YYNGEE. Trimming cost V 7 bases and J 1 base, with 8 bases left between them. The CDR3 is 12 residues long. CDR3: CASGRGQETQYF. The CDR3 bases are TGTGCCAGCGGGAGAGGCCAAGAGACCCAGTACTTC.

CDR3 residues: CASSLSTNYEQYF. CDR3 DNA sequence: TGTGCCAGCAGTTTATCGACAAATTACGAGCAGTACTTC. The chain couples TRBV27 to TRBJ2-7; D call uncertain. V lost 0 bases and J lost 4, with 7 bases in between. The CDR3 contains 13 residues. Germline V gene sequence: CDR1 MNHEY, CDR2 SMNVEV (reference sequence).

This chain uses TRBV21-1 with TRBJ1-6; TRBD1 was called by the table and not checked on the DNA. TRBV21-1 is a documented pseudogene. The CDR3 runs to 17 residues. The CDR3 DNA sequence: TGTGCCAGCAGCAAAGTCCGGGACACTTTAGATAATTCACCCCTCCACTTT. Translating gives CASSKVRDTLDNSPLHF.

This chain links TRBV28 with TRBJ1-6; no reliable D call. The CDR3 consists of 14 residues. V lost 2 bases and J lost 7, with 9 bases in between. CDR1 is MDHEN and CDR2 is SYDVKM in the germline V gene. For the CDR3, the DNA is TGTGCCAGCAGTTTACAACAGTTAAATTCACCCCTCCACTTT. The encoded protein is CASSLQQLNSPLHF.

This chain joins TRBV4-1 and TRBJ1-4; 11 bases fit TRBD1. Germline assignment: CDR1 MGHRA and CDR2 YSYEKL. The CDR3 contains 15 residues. J gave up 7 bases and V 4 bases, and 5 bases lay outside the gene matches. The CDR3 protein is CASSLGQGAGEKLFF. Written as DNA, the CDR3 is TGCGCCAGCAGCCTAGGACAGGGGGCGGGTGAAAAACTGTTTTTT.

This clone was seen only a few times. V is TRBV5-4 and J is TRBJ1-5; 7 bases map to TRBD1. V lost 3 bases and J lost 4; bases outside the gene matches: 4. The CDR3 is 14 amino acids. Germline CDR1 is SGHNT and CDR2 is YYREEE (reference sequence). CDR3 in DNA: TGTGCCAGCAGCTCCGGGACAGAAAATCAGCCCCAGCATTTT. Protein sequence: CASSSGTENQPQHF. Using reference TRBV5-4 and TRBJ1-5 for the parts outside the CDR3, the full variable domain is ETGVTQSPTHLIKTRGQQVTLRCSSQSGHNTVSWYQQALGQGPQFIFQYYREEENGRGNFPPRFSGLQFPNYSSELNVNALELDDSALYLCASSSGTENQPQHFGDGTRLSIL.

The gene calls are TRBV27 and TRBJ2-1; D is unclear. This CDR3 has 14 amino acids. Germline lookup yields CDR1 MNHEY and CDR2 SMNVEV (reference sequence). Trimming took 1 base from V and 5 from J, leaving 9 bases between them. DNA of the CDR3: TGTGCCAGCAGTTTATTGCCCTTAGACAATGAGCAGTTCTTC. Translated: CASSLLPLDNEQFF.

V usage is TRBV30 and J usage is TRBJ2-1; 9 nucleotides align to TRBD1. The CDR3 has 15 residues. Germline CDR1 GTSNPN, CDR2 SVGIG (reference sequence). The V segment lost 1 base and the J segment 3 bases; nucleotides outside the gene matches: 4. CDR3 nucleotide sequence: TGTGCCTGGAGTGGGGGACAGGGTCTCTACAATGAGCAGTTCTTC. It specifies CAWSGGQGLYNEQFF. The full variable domain, completed using reference TRBV30 and TRBJ2-1, is SQTIHQWPATLVQPVGSPLSLECTVEGTSNPNLYWYRQAAGRGLQLLFYSVGIGQISSEVPQNLSASRPQDRQFILSSKKLLLSDSGFYLCAWSGGQGLYNEQFFGPGTRLTVL.

The chain has TRBV28 and TRBJ1-5; TRBD1 might be the D (6 bases). CDR1 MDHEN and CDR2 SYDVKM come from the germline V gene. The CDR3 loop spans 13 amino acids. V lost 2 bases and J 7 bases, leaving 9 bases between the germline ends. The CDR3 region has the DNA TGTGCCAGCAGTTTAAGGGGGTGGCAGCCCCAGCATTTT. Residues: CASSLRGWQPQHF.

V is TRBV18 and J is TRBJ2-5; D is unresolved. CDR1 is KGHSH, CDR2 LQKENI, per germline. The CDR3 extends over 16 amino acids. V gave up 2 bases and J gave up 0 bases, with 13 bases separating them. CDR3 region: CASSPTGATYQETQYF. The CDR3 DNA reads as TGTGCCAGCTCACCAACTGGAGCGACGTACCAAGAGACCCAGTACTTC.

Only one count was recorded for this clone. Sequence at one end of the junction differs from germline and may be a read error. The chain combines TRBV27 with TRBJ2-7; 9 nucleotides align to TRBD1. This CDR3 has 14 residues. Germline CDR1 is MNHEY and CDR2 is SMNVEV (reference sequence). The CDR3 nucleotides are TGTGCCGGCAGTTTCCTCAACAGGGGGCACGAGCAGTACTTC. It specifies CAGSFLNRGHEQYF.

This clone was found once. The chain is built from TRBV4-2 and TRBJ2-7, with D possibly matching TRBD1 (6 bases). CDR1 is LGHNA, CDR2 YNFKEQ, per germline. The germline V and J ends were trimmed by 0 bases and 7 bases, with 25 bases remaining between them. The CDR3 has 18 amino acids. CDR3 nucleotides: TGTGCCAGCAGCCAAGACGCCCGGGATGGGGGACACCTTACGGAGCAGTACTTC. This gives the protein CASSQDARDGGHLTEQYF.

The chain recombines TRBV11-2 with TRBJ2-5; the D gene is possibly TRBD2 (6 bases). Per the germline V gene, CDR1 is SGHAT and CDR2 is FQNNGV. V shed 2 bases and J shed 11 bases, with 12 bases lying between them. The CDR3 covers 12 residues. CDR3 in DNA: TGTGCCAGCAGCTTATCAATACGGGAGCAGTACTTC. Its protein product is CASSLSIREQYF.

The rearrangement uses TRBV5-1 and TRBJ1-4; 7 bases fit TRBD1. V shed 0 bases, J shed 7 bases, and the junction held 12 bases outside the gene matches. The germline V gene has CDR1 SGHRS and CDR2 YFSETQ. The length of the CDR3 is 17 residues. The CDR3 loop reads CASSLGSTGDSTEKLFF. CDR3 DNA: TGCGCCAGCAGCTTGGGGTCTACAGGGGACAGCACTGAAAAACTGTTTTTT.

The chain is built from TRBV27 and TRBJ1-5, with TRBD1 as a possible D gene (6 bases). V lost 8 bases and J lost 4, with 12 bases in between. The germline V gene has CDR1 MNHEY and CDR2 SMNVEV (reference sequence). The CDR3 spans 13 residues. The CDR3 loop is CASRQGLNQPQHF. The CDR3 bases are TGTGCCAGCCGCCAGGGGTTGAATCAGCCCCAGCATTTT.

This chain connects TRBV14 to TRBJ1-6, with TRBD1 identical over 9 bases. The CDR3 covers 14 residues. V shed 4 bases, J shed 7 bases, and the junction held 2 bases outside the gene matches. Germline V CDR1 and CDR2: SGHDN, FVKESK. CDR3 in amino acids: CASSPDRGNSPLHF. For the CDR3, the DNA is TGTGCCAGCAGCCCTGACAGGGGGAATTCACCCCTCCACTTT.

The chain links TRBV13 to TRBJ2-1; TRBD2 matches 8 bases. The V and J ends lost 0 bases and 10 bases, in that order; junction bases with no gene match: 8. Germline CDR1 and CDR2: PRHDT and FYEKMQ (reference sequence). The CDR3 is made up of 15 amino acids. CDR3 protein: CASSLGAGGPGEQFF. In nucleotides, the CDR3 is TGTGCCAGCAGCTTAGGGGCGGGGGGCCCGGGAGAGCAGTTCTTC.

The chain employs TRBV2 and TRBJ2-5, with 9 bases fitting TRBD2. Germline values: CDR1 SNHLY, CDR2 FYNNEI. V lost 2 bases to trimming and J lost 0 bases; unmatched junction nucleotides: 19. CDR3 length: 21 residues. CDR3 residues: CASSERPIPAGGSKYQETQYF. Here the CDR3 DNA reads TGTGCCAGCAGTGAAAGACCCATTCCAGCGGGGGGCTCAAAGTACCAAGAGACCCAGTACTTC.

The gene calls are TRBV27 and TRBJ2-1; 8 bases agree with TRBD2. Germline lookup yields CDR1 MNHEY and CDR2 SMNVEV (reference sequence). The CDR3 runs to 18 residues. Trimming took 0 bases from V and 2 from J; bases not matched to a gene: 9. As DNA, the CDR3 is TGTGCCAGCAGTTTATCCACTCGCCCGGGACTAGCCTACAATGAGCAGTTCTTC. Translating gives CASSLSTRPGLAYNEQFF.

This clone was picked up a small number of times. The CDR3 spells CASSQWQNYGYTF. Written as DNA, the CDR3 is TGTGCCAGCAGCCAGTGGCAGAACTATGGCTACACCTTC. This chain joins TRBV25-1 and TRBJ1-2; D is unclear. Trimming pared 6 bases from V and 2 bases from J, leaving 10 bases between. The CDR3 spans 13 residues. The germline V gene has CDR1 MGHDK and CDR2 SYGVNS.